This TCR beta chain was observed in a study of CD8+ T cells in alopecia areata. Study overall: Oral tofacitinib, 5 to 10 mg twice daily, was given in an open-label trial.

J gave up 3 bases and V 6 bases, and 16 bases lay outside the gene matches. This CDR3 has 17 amino acids. As the sequencing template, cDNA was produced by extracting RNA and reverse transcribing it. Sequenced by immunoSEQ multiplex PCR; TCRdb stores in-frame clones only, minus some. There are roughly 180,000 clones in the sample; 40% to 65% occur only once, and about 9.5% lies in the top ten. Specified treatment: oral pan-JAK inhibitor, 5-10 mg twice daily. The gene calls are TRBV23-1 and TRBJ1-2, with 7 bases lining up with TRBD1. TRBV23-1 is an open reading frame whose function is uncertain. Source: CD8+ T cells sorted from blood, taken around week 54, from a patient treated with tofacitinib. The source of this sequence is a human donor with alopecia areata. The CDR3 coding sequence is TGCGCCAGCAGACCAAAGGACAGGAAAGGCGGGGACTATGGCTACACCTTC. It codes for CASRPKDRKGGDYGYTF.